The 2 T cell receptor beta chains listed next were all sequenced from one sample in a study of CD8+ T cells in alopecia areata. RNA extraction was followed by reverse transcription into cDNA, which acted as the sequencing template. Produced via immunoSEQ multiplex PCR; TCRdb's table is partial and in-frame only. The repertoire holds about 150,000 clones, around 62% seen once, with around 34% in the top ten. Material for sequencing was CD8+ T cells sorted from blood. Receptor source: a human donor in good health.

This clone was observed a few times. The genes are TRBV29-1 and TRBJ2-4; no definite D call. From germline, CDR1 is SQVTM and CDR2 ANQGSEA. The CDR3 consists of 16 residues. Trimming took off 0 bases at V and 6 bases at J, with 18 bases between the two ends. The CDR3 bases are TGCAGCGTTGAAGATAGATCCCGGGCCTCCGGAAACATTCAGTACTTC. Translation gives CSVEDRSRASGNIQYF. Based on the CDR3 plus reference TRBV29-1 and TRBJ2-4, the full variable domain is SAVISQKPSRDICQRGTSLTIQCQVDSQVTMMFWYRQQPGQSLTLIATANQGSEATYESGFVIDKFPISRPNLTFSTLTVSNMSPEDSSIYLCSVEDRSRASGNIQYFGAGTRLSVL.

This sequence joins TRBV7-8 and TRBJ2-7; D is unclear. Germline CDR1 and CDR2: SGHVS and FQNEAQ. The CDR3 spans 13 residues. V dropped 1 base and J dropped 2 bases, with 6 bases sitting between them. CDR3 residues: CASSLGTAYEQYF. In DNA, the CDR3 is TGTGCCAGCAGCTTAGGAACAGCCTACGAGCAGTACTTC.